Below, 19 T cell receptor beta chains from the same sample are listed, as sequenced in a study of blood T cell repertoires in COVID-19. Clones were sequenced by immunoSEQ multiplex PCR, and TCRdb holds only the in-frame ones, with some missing. Among about 300,000 clones, around 90% were seen once, and the ten largest hold 9% to 9.5%. Sequenced material: peripheral blood. The source is a man between 18 and 29 years old with active or convalescent COVID-19.

V usage is TRBV5-6 and J usage is TRBJ1-2; tentative D call: TRBD1 (5 bases). Per the germline V gene, CDR1 is SGHDT and CDR2 is YYEEEE. Trimming shortened V by 4 bases and J by 5 bases, and 12 bases separated the two germline ends. CDR3 length: 13 residues. The CDR3 here is CASSPTQVYGYTF. The CDR3, as DNA: TGTGCCAGCAGCCCGACACAGGTGTATGGCTACACCTTC. Full variable domain (outside the CDR3, taken from reference TRBV5-6 and TRBJ1-2): DAGVTQSPTHLIKTRGQQVTLRCSPKSGHDTVSWYQQALGQGPQFIFQYYEEEERQRGNFPDRFSGHQFPNYSSELNVNALLLGDSALYLCASSPTQVYGYTFGSGTRLTVV.

This clone appeared a few times. This sequence joins TRBV5-1 and TRBJ1-2; 11 bases align to TRBD1. The germline CDR1 and CDR2 sequences are SGHRS and YFSETQ. Trimming took 4 bases from V and 8 from J; bases not matched to a gene: 7. The CDR3 is made up of 14 amino acids. CDR3 sequence reads: CASSDGTGGYGYTF. CDR3 nucleotides: TGCGCCAGCAGCGATGGGACAGGGGGATACGGCTACACCTTC.

This clone appeared a single time. The genes are TRBV12-3 or TRBV12-4 and TRBJ1-4; D is unclear. This CDR3 is 13 amino acids long. V was trimmed by 8 bases and J by 8 bases, leaving 15 bases between them. The CDR3 is CASRSTTLEKLFF. The CDR3 nucleotides read TGTGCCAGCCGATCTACGACACTCGAAAAACTGTTTTTT.

The J gene is TRBJ1-4, the V gene TRBV12-3 or TRBV12-4; the D gene is possibly TRBD1 (6 bases). Between the trimmed V and J ends, which lost 6 bases and 5 bases, there was a span of 10 bases. This CDR3 has 13 residues. Written as DNA, the CDR3 is TGTGCCAGCAGGTGGACAGTAAATGAAAAACTGTTTTTT. This encodes CASRWTVNEKLFF.

The V gene is TRBV7-3, the J gene TRBJ1-6, with a weak D call TRBD1 (5 bases). The V and J ends lost 0 bases and 7 bases respectively, with 16 bases between them. Germline values: CDR1 SGHTA, CDR2 FQGTGA. This CDR3 comprises 17 residues. The CDR3 reads CASSLTGGDNPNSPLHF. In DNA form, the CDR3 reads TGTGCCAGCAGCTTAACCGGAGGGGATAATCCGAATTCACCCCTCCACTTT. The full variable domain, with the rest looked up from reference TRBV7-3 and TRBJ1-6, is GAGVSQTPSNKVTEKGKYVELRCDPISGHTALYWYRQSLGQGPEFLIYFQGTGAADDSGLPNDRFFAVRPEGSVSTLKIQRTERGDSAVYLCASSLTGGDNPNSPLHFGNGTRLTVT.

This sequence joins TRBV6-5 and TRBJ2-3; a possible D gene is TRBD1 (8 bases). The CDR3 spans 15 residues. CDR1 is MNHEY, CDR2 SVGAGI, per germline. V lost 0 bases and J lost 6, with 13 bases in between. The CDR3 region has the DNA TGTGCCAGCAGTTACTCCGGACAGGGAGGGGATACGCAGTATTTT. Translation gives CASSYSGQGGDTQYF.

The chain joins TRBV27 to TRBJ2-3, with unresolved D. Germline-derived CDR1 and CDR2 are MNHEY and SMNVEV (reference sequence). The CDR3 sequence is 14 residues long. V was trimmed by 5 bases and J by 0 bases, leaving 9 bases between them. The CDR3 is CASSPQTSTDTQYF. DNA of the CDR3: TGTGCCAGCAGTCCCCAAACTAGCACAGATACGCAGTATTTT.

This chain links TRBV15 with TRBJ2-3, with 9 bases aligning to TRBD1. CDR1 and CDR2 from the germline V gene are LNHNV and YYDKDF (reference sequence). The CDR3 contains 20 residues. V shed 3 bases, J shed 2 bases, and the junction held 18 bases outside the gene matches. The CDR3 loop reads CATSRLTLHRGLNYTDTQYF. CDR3 coding DNA: TGTGCCACCAGCAGGCTAACATTACACAGGGGGCTGAACTACACAGATACGCAGTATTTT.

V usage is TRBV24-1 and J usage is TRBJ2-5, with TRBD1 matching 7 bases. Looked up from germline, CDR1 is KGHDR and CDR2 is SFDVKD. The CDR3 is 13 amino acids. V gave up 9 bases and J gave up 1 base; unmatched junction bases: 4. The DNA of the CDR3 is TGTGCCACCTCTACAGGGGCCCAAGAGACCCAGTACTTC. This encodes CATSTGAQETQYF.

The V gene is TRBV27, the J gene TRBJ2-7; 11 nucleotides line up with TRBD1. After removal of 2 bases from V and 5 bases from J, the junction contained 8 bases not matched to a gene. Germline assignment: CDR1 MNHEY and CDR2 SMNVEV (reference sequence). The CDR3 totals 16 residues. In nucleotides, the CDR3 is TGTGCCAGCAGTTTAGCCGGACAGGGGGCTTCCCACGAGCAGTACTTC. It is translated as CASSLAGQGASHEQYF.

This clone was found once. This chain links TRBV27 with TRBJ1-1; 9 bases are a match to TRBD1. The V segment lost 10 bases and the J segment 11 bases; nucleotides outside the gene matches: 11. Germline V lookup: CDR1 MNHEY, CDR2 SMNVEV (reference sequence). This CDR3 contains 12 residues. The CDR3 nucleotides are TGTGCCACTCGGACAGGGGCTTCGAGGGCTTTCTTT. It encodes CATRTGASRAFF.

The genes are TRBV18 and TRBJ1-1; no reliable D call. V shed 3 bases and J shed 2 bases, with 10 bases lying between them. Germline values: CDR1 KGHSH, CDR2 LQKENI. The CDR3 contains 14 residues. The CDR3 spells CASSPPRSNTEAFF. CDR3 DNA sequence: TGTGCCAGCTCACCCCCGAGGAGTAACACTGAAGCTTTCTTT.

For the CDR3, the DNA is TGTGCCAGCAGTTACATTGCGGGTTACGAGCAGTACTTC. Translation gives CASSYIAGYEQYF. This rearrangement joins TRBV6-2 or TRBV6-3 to TRBJ2-7; TRBD2 is a possible D gene (5 bases). Trimming removed 2 bases at V and 4 bases at J, with 9 bases between. This CDR3 is built from 13 residues. Germline CDR1 reads MNHEY; CDR2 reads SVGEGT.

The chain recombines TRBV15 with TRBJ1-4, with D hard to call. Germline values: CDR1 LNHNV, CDR2 YYDKDF (reference sequence). CDR3 size: 14 residues. The ends were cut back, 6 bases at V and 4 bases at J, with 12 bases in the middle. In DNA, the CDR3 is TGTGCCACCAGACCCTGGAGGGATAATGAAAAACTGTTTTTT. It encodes CATRPWRDNEKLFF.

The chain has TRBV19 and TRBJ2-1; D perhaps matches TRBD1 (5 bases). V dropped 5 bases and J dropped 1 base, with 9 bases sitting between them. The CDR3 is 14 residues long. CDR1 LNHDA and CDR2 SQIVND come from the germline V gene (reference sequence). The DNA for the CDR3 is TGTGCCAGTAGTCTACAGGAGTCCTACAATGAGCAGTTCTTC. This gives the protein CASSLQESYNEQFF. Combining the CDR3 with reference TRBV19 and TRBJ2-1 gives the whole variable domain DGGITQSPKYLFRKEGQNVTLSCEQNLNHDAMYWYRQDPGQGLRLIYYSQIVNDFQKGDIAEGYSVSREKKESFPLTVTSAQKNPTAFYLCASSLQESYNEQFFGPGTRLTVL.

The chain recombines TRBV19 with TRBJ1-2; TRBD1 aligns across 8 bases. CDR1 is LNHDA, CDR2 SQIVND, per germline (reference sequence). The junction had 10 bases not matched to a gene; V was cut back by 7 bases and J by 3 bases. The CDR3 runs 15 residues. The CDR3 region is CASTPTGQVYYGYTF. The DNA of the CDR3 is TGTGCCAGTACTCCAACGGGACAGGTATACTATGGCTACACCTTC.

The chain links TRBV20-1 to TRBJ2-7; D remains unclear. This CDR3 region has 11 residues. The V end lost 0 bases, the J end lost 5 bases, and 5 bases lay between the germline ends. The V gene's germline CDR1 is DFQATT and CDR2 SNEGSKA (reference sequence). CDR3 loop: CSARDSNEQYF. The CDR3 DNA reads as TGCAGTGCTAGAGATTCCAACGAGCAGTACTTC.

The chain has TRBV5-1 and TRBJ1-2; D gene uncertain. Per the germline V gene, CDR1 is SGHRS and CDR2 is YFSETQ. V was shortened by 2 bases and J by 0 bases, with 8 bases between the two germline ends. The CDR3 loop spans 14 amino acids. This CDR3 reads CASSFRPANYGYTF. The DNA of the CDR3 is TGCGCCAGCAGCTTTCGTCCAGCTAACTATGGCTACACCTTC.

This clone has a single count. The chain combines TRBV2 with TRBJ2-2; D gene unclear. The CDR3 has 11 residues. Germline V gene data show CDR1 as SNHLY and CDR2 as FYNNEI. V gave up 8 bases and J gave up 6 bases, with 7 bases separating them. Here the CDR3 reads CASRVPGELFF. The CDR3 DNA sequence: TGTGCCAGCCGAGTCCCCGGGGAGCTGTTTTTT.